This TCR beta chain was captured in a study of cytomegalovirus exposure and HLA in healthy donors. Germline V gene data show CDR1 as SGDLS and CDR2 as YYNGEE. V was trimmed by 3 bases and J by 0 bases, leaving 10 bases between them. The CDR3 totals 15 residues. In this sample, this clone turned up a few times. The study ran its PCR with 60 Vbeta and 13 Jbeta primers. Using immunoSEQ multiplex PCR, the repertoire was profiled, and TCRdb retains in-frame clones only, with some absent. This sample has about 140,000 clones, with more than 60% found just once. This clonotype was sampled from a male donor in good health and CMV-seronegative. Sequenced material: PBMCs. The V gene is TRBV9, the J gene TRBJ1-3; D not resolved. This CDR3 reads CASSASIDSGNTIYF. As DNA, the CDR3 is TGTGCCAGCAGCGCTAGTATCGACTCTGGAAACACCATATATTTT.